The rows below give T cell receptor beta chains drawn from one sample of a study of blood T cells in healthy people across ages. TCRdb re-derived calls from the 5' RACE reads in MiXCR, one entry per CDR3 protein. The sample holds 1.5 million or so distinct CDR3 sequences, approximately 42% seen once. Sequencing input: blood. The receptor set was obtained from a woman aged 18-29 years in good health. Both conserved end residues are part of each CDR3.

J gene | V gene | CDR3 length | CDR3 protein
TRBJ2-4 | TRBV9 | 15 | CASSVGSSGNGQQYF
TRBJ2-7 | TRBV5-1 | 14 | CASSLAPALDEQYF
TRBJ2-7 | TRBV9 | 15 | CASSPGTSAYYEQYF
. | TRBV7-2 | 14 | CASSGSRRSETQYF
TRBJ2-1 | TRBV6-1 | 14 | CASSFSDSYNEQFF
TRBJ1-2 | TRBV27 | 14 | CASSPRDNNKGNTF
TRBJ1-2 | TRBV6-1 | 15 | CASTGGTNFNYGYTF
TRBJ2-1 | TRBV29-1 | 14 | CSVVGTSGHSEQFF
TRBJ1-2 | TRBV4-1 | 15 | CASSLGQSTNYGYTF
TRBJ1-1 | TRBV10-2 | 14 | CASTSWRENTEAFF
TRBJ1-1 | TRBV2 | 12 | CASIQDGIEAFF
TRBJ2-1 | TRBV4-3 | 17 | CASSQDRTLAGVFEQFF
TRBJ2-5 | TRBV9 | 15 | CASSATATQNDEQYF
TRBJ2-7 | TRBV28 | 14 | CASSLEDRGGEQYF
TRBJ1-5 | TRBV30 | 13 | CAWSGGNNQPQHF
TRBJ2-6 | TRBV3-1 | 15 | CASSQLVSGANVQTF
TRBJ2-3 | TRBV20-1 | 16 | CSARDPTRTSTDTQYF
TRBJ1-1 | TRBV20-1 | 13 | CSASRGMNTEAFF
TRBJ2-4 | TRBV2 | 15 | CASSVDRGAKNIQYF
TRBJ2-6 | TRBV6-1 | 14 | CATRGGSGANVLTF
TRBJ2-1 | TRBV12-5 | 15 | CASVRTSGAPNGQFF
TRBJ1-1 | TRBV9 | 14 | CASSAQGRYSEAFF
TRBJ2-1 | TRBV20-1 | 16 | CSAGGGGQGFYNEQFF
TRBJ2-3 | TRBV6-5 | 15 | CASSPLTSGGDTQYF
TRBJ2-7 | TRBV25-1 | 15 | CASSELGGNTYEQYF
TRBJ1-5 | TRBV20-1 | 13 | CSARERRVQPQHF
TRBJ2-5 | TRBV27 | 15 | CASSLLAGFQETQYF
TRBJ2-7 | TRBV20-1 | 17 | CSARGGLGQGASYEQYF
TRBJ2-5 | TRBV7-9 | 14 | CASTSLAIQETQYF
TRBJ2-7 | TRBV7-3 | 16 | CASGLMAGISYNEQYF
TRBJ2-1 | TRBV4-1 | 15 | CASSLPGTGRGEQFF
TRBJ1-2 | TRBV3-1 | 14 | CASSQPGGDHGYTF
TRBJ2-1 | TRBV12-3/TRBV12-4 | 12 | CASSLKGGEQFF
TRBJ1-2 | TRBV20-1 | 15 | CSASDSAVLLYGYTF
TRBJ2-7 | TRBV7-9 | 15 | CAGSFFGQGAWEQYF
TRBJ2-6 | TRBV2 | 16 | CASSGSRASGANVLTF
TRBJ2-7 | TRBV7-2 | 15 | CASSRTGFSYYEQYF
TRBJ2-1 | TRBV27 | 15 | CASSLGDSRYNEQFF
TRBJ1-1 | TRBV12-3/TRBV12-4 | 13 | CASSFTLNTEAFF
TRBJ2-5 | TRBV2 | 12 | CASRDGKETQYF
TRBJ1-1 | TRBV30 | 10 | CAWSTTEAFF
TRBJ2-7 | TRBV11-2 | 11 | CASSFIHEQYF
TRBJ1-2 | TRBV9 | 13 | CASSVDGGDGYTF
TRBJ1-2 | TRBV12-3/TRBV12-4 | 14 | CASSVGARGLGYTF
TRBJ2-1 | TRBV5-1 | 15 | CASSLIAGQYNEQFF
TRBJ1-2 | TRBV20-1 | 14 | CSARDPRGVRGYTF
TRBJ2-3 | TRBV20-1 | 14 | CSALVGGAVDTQYF
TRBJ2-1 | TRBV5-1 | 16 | CASSALGGSVGDEQFF
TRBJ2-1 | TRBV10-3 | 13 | CAISESTSRLEFF
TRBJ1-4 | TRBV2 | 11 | CASTPGGKLFF
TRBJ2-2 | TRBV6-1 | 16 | CASTQENPLVTGELFF
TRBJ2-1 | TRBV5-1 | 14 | CASSPTQGGGEQFF
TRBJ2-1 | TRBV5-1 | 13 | CASSSAAYNEQFF
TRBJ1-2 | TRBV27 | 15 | CASSSASSGSYGYTF
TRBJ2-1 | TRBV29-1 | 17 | CSVAPTSGGTAYNEQFF
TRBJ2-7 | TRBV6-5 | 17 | CASSYSFGREASYEQYF
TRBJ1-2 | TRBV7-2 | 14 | CASSPRQGAYGYTF
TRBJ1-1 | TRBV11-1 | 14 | CATRDRSSNTEAFF
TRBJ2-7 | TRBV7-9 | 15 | CASSLRLAGAEEQYF
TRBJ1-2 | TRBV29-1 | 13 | CSTDRGGMDGYTF